These 19 T cell receptor beta chains originate from one sample sequenced in a study of vaccination and CD4 T cells after COVID-19. Time point of the sample: late sampling 161 to 241 days after vaccination in three convalescent patients. Treatment denoted: approximately nine-day PBMC culture with coronavirus spike peptide pools or control peptides (ViraFEST assay). The study sequenced cultured CD4+ T cell DNA using the Oncomine TCR Beta short-read assay. TCRdb reprocessed the PCR reads with MiXCR, giving one entry per CDR3 protein. This sample has 25,000 to 30,000 distinct CDR3 sequences, with roughly two fifths found just once. These receptors' targets are unknown. Here the sequenced sample was CD4+ T cells from blood, cultured in vitro, taken about 7 months after SARS-CoV-2 vaccination. The receptors shown here come from a human donor who had recovered from COVID-19.

This chain links TRBV18 with TRBJ1-1; no definite D call. The CDR3 totals 13 residues. Between the trimmed V and J ends, which lost 0 bases and 6 bases, there was a span of 8 bases. Germline V CDR1 and CDR2: KGHSH, LQKENI. The DNA of the CDR3 is TGTGCCAGCTCACCACCGGGTGGGCCTGAAGCTTTCTTT. Protein: CASSPPGGPEAFF.

The CDR3 DNA reads TGTGCCACCAGTGCCACAGGTCAGCCCCAGCATTTT. Its protein product is CATSATGQPQHF. The chain couples TRBV24-1 to TRBJ1-5, with D perhaps TRBD1 (5 bases). Germline values: CDR1 KGHDR, CDR2 SFDVKD. The V and J ends lost 5 bases and 6 bases respectively, with 7 bases between them. The CDR3 sequence is 12 residues long.

This sequence joins TRBV20-1 and TRBJ1-6, with D possibly being TRBD1 (5 bases). The CDR3 has 14 amino acids. V was cut by 3 bases and J by 6 bases, with 12 bases left in between. Germline loops: CDR1 DFQATT, CDR2 SNEGSKA (reference sequence). The CDR3 bases are TGCAGTGCTAGCGGGGTTGGGGGTAATTCACCCCTCCACTTT. Protein sequence: CSASGVGGNSPLHF.

This clonotype has only a few counts. The chain links TRBV20-1 to TRBJ2-3; 7 nucleotides match TRBD2. CDR3 length: 15 residues. Trimming removed 5 bases from V and 4 bases from J; junction bases left unmatched: 12. Germline CDR1 DFQATT, CDR2 SNEGSKA (reference sequence). CDR3 sequence reads: CSALRATAGADTQYF. The CDR3 DNA sequence: TGCAGTGCTCTACGGGCGACGGCGGGGGCAGATACGCAGTATTTT.

This clonotype has only a few counts. CDR3 coding DNA: TGCAGTGCGCGAACTAGCGGCTCCTACAATGAGCAGTTCTTC. Its protein is CSARTSGSYNEQFF. The chain couples TRBV20-1 to TRBJ2-1, with TRBD2 identical over 8 bases. The CDR3 runs to 14 residues. The germline CDR1 and CDR2 sequences are DFQATT and SNEGSKA (reference sequence). The V and J ends lost 6 bases and 0 bases, in that order; junction bases with no gene match: 4.

The CDR3 DNA reads as TGTGCCAGCAGCGGGAGCCGCACAGATACGCAGTATTTT. It codes for CASSGSRTDTQYF. This chain connects TRBV6-1 to TRBJ2-3, with D perhaps TRBD2 (6 bases). Per germline, CDR1 MNHNS and CDR2 SASEGT. The CDR3 extends over 13 amino acids. The ends were cut back, 6 bases at V and 1 base at J, with 8 bases in the middle.

This clonotype was seen a handful of times. The V gene is TRBV6-6, the J gene TRBJ2-1; 8 positions agree with TRBD1. The CDR3 is made up of 13 amino acids. Trimming cost V 4 bases and J 8 bases; bases outside gene matches: 4. Germline V gene lookup returns CDR1 MNHNY and CDR2 SVGAGI (reference sequence). The CDR3 is CASSLQGGDEQFF. DNA for the CDR3: TGTGCCAGCAGTTTACAGGGGGGCGATGAGCAGTTCTTC.

This clonotype was counted a few times. The CDR3 loop reads CASSPMTGNTSPLHF. For the CDR3, the DNA is TGTGCCAGCAGCCCTATGACAGGGAATACTTCACCCCTCCACTTT. The chain combines TRBV7-6 with TRBJ1-6; TRBD1 matches at 7 bases. Germline V gene sequence: CDR1 SGHVS, CDR2 FNYEAQ. This CDR3 spans 15 amino acids. V dropped 5 bases and J dropped 9; count of bases not matched to a gene: 10.

This chain connects TRBV29-1 to TRBJ2-4, with a weak D call TRBD1 (7 bases). Germline V gene data show CDR1 as SQVTM and CDR2 as ANQGSEA. This CDR3 is 12 amino acids long. Trimming cost V 7 bases and J 8 bases, with 15 bases left between them. CDR3 sequence (DNA): TGCAGCGGGAGGGGGCGCGGGGACATTCAGTACTTC. This sequence encodes CSGRGRGDIQYF.

The chain links TRBV28 to TRBJ1-5; 11 bases match TRBD1. J was trimmed by 4 bases and V by 6 bases; bases with no gene match: 2. The V gene's germline CDR1 is MDHEN and CDR2 SYDVKM. The CDR3 sequence is 14 residues long. CDR3 DNA: TGTGCCAGCAGCCGGGACAGGGGGAATCAGCCCCAGCATTTT. Amino acids: CASSRDRGNQPQHF.

The rearrangement links TRBV2 to TRBJ2-7, with D hard to call. Germline V gene lookup returns CDR1 SNHLY and CDR2 FYNNEI. The germline V and J ends were trimmed by 2 bases and 2 bases, with 13 bases remaining between them. This CDR3 region has 15 residues. The CDR3: CASSESLVVTYEQYF. CDR3 DNA: TGTGCCAGCAGTGAATCACTTGTGGTGACCTACGAGCAGTACTTC.

This clonotype was detected only a few times. The rearrangement uses TRBV28 and TRBJ1-6, with 7 bases identical to TRBD1. CDR1 and CDR2 (germline): MDHEN, SYDVKM. Trimming removed 4 bases from V and 10 bases from J; junction bases left unmatched: 13. The length of the CDR3 is 16 residues. The CDR3 is CASSWLATGSGSPLHF. CDR3 bases: TGTGCCAGCAGTTGGTTAGCGACAGGGTCTGGCTCACCCCTCCACTTT.

This clonotype was picked up one time. The chain uses TRBV5-4 and TRBJ2-1, with D uncertain. V was cut by 2 bases and J by 3 bases, with 6 bases left in between. Germline lookup yields CDR1 SGHNT and CDR2 YYREEE (reference sequence). This CDR3 is 13 amino acids long. Here the CDR3 DNA reads TGTGCCAGCAGCTTAAGCGACTACAATGAGCAGTTCTTC. Residues: CASSLSDYNEQFF.

This clonotype came up a few times. V is TRBV7-3 and J is TRBJ1-1; D unresolved. Germline lookup yields CDR1 SGHTA and CDR2 FQGTGA. V was clipped by 5 bases and J by 7 bases, with 14 bases between them. This CDR3 spans 13 amino acids. The CDR3 region is CASSTNRAGEAFF. In DNA form, the CDR3 reads TGTGCCAGCAGCACGAATAGGGCTGGTGAAGCTTTCTTT.

The chain couples TRBV24-1 to TRBJ2-5, with a weak D call TRBD1 (6 bases). The V end lost 6 bases, the J end lost 4 bases, and 17 bases lay between the germline ends. Germline values: CDR1 KGHDR, CDR2 SFDVKD. CDR3 length equals 15 residues. CDR3 DNA sequence: TGTGCCACCAGTTCAAGGGACACCTTGAGAGAGACCCAGTACTTC. Translated: CATSSRDTLRETQYF.

This chain joins TRBV20-1 and TRBJ1-3; possible D gene TRBD1, 6 bases. Germline V gene data show CDR1 as DFQATT and CDR2 as SNEGSKA (reference sequence). Deletions cut 0 bases from V and 5 bases from J, with 11 bases between. There are 14 residues in the CDR3. The CDR3 sequence: CSARDQGHRNTIYF. Written as DNA, the CDR3 is TGCAGTGCTAGAGATCAGGGGCATCGAAACACCATATATTTT.

This clonotype qualifies as medium-sized. The gene calls are TRBV24-1 and TRBJ2-1, with TRBD2 identical over 14 bases. The V gene's germline CDR1 is KGHDR and CDR2 SFDVKD. The trim removed 5 bases at V and 0 bases at J, leaving 2 bases unmatched. This CDR3 is 17 amino acids long. The CDR3 here is CATSAGLAGDSYNEQFF. The DNA of the CDR3 is TGTGCCACCAGTGCGGGACTAGCGGGGGACTCCTACAATGAGCAGTTCTTC.

The V and J genes are TRBV4-3 and TRBJ2-3, with 11 bases aligning to TRBD1. CDR1 and CDR2 from the germline V gene are LGHNA and YSLEER. The CDR3 sequence is 16 residues long. V gave up 4 bases and J gave up 6 bases; unmatched junction bases: 9. The CDR3 here is CASSPRDRGDVDTQYF. In DNA form, the CDR3 reads TGCGCCAGCAGCCCCCGGGACAGGGGGGATGTGGATACGCAGTATTTT.

This chain uses TRBV18 with TRBJ1-1; D is ambiguous. Per germline, CDR1 KGHSH and CDR2 LQKENI. Trimming took off 3 bases at V and 1 base at J, with 6 bases between the two ends. The CDR3 runs 13 residues. CDR3: CASSPIRNTEAFF. In DNA, the CDR3 is TGTGCCAGCTCACCGATCAGGAACACTGAAGCTTTCTTT.